This T cell receptor (beta chain) was sequenced for a study of cytomegalovirus exposure and HLA in healthy donors. PCR employed 60 Vbeta and 13 Jbeta primers. Assay: immunoSEQ multiplex PCR; the TCRdb copy retains only in-frame clones and omits some. The table shows 100,000 or so clones, with roughly 83% occurring only once. For this clone: Its antigen remains unknown.

General observations from the study: There were some 150 TCR beta chains listed as cytomegalovirus-associated. In a later analysis, a missense DCLRE1C variant was linked to TCR beta V- and J-gene trimming.

This clonotype was obtained from a man in his late teens or twenties in good health and CMV-seronegative. The specimen sequenced was PBMCs.

CDR3 DNA: TGTGCCAGCAGTGAAGCGCTTGACTTTATGAACACTGAAGCTTTCTTT. Translation gives CASSEALDFMNTEAFF. This chain connects TRBV6-1 to TRBJ1-1; D gene unclear. The V end was cut by 0 bases, the J end by 0 bases, with 11 bases between. The CDR3 is 16 residues long. Germline values: CDR1 MNHNS, CDR2 SASEGT.